Given below is one TCR beta chain in context. Its target is unknown. The record originates from a study of T cells expressing NK-cell markers. Overall study context: One of the eight sequenced donors was seronegative, whereas the other seven were HCMV-seropositive.

Study-wide results and caveats: In 5 or 6 donors, dominant NKG2C+ clonotypes were roughly 1.0-8% of CD8+ T cells.

Beta-chain TCR cDNA was generated via 5'RACE template switching with UMIs. TCRdb reanalyzed the 5' RACE reads, giving one entry per CDR3 protein sequence and no DNA. With about 260,000 distinct CDR3 sequences in the sample, the ten largest clones hold approximately 0.41%. CDR1 LGHNA and CDR2 YSLEER come from the germline V gene. There are 17 residues in the CDR3. The sequence was collected from a man younger than 30 in good health. The chain uses TRBV4-3 and TRBJ2-5; the D call from TCRdb, TRBD2, cannot be confirmed without DNA. Sequencing used blood T cells: a sorted CD56 or NKG2C T cell subset, CD4+ or CD8+ T cells, or bulk PBMC T cells (not recorded which). CDR3 amino acids: CASSQDFGGRAAETQYF.